Sequencing of this T cell receptor (beta chain) was carried out in a study of blood T cell repertoires in COVID-19. Study-level background: Sites in the United States, Italy and Spain provided acute and convalescent COVID-19 samples. Sample material is recorded as cDNA or gDNA derived from T cells, B-cell-depleted T cells, or PBMCs.

Data came from immunoSEQ multiplex PCR; TCRdb stores just in-frame clones and leaves some out. The repertoire has tens of thousands of clones, under 80% of them found once; the top ten carry over 9.5%. The ends were cut back, 3 bases at V and 0 bases at J, with 16 bases in the middle. The V gene's germline CDR1 is LGHDT and CDR2 YNNKEL (reference sequence). CDR3 length equals 17 residues. The chain is built from TRBV3-1 (or the pseudogene TRBV3-2) and TRBJ2-3, with D maybe TRBD2 (6 bases). Sequenced: peripheral blood. This receptor was taken from a human donor in a cohort sampled during active COVID-19. Written as DNA, the CDR3 is TGTGCCAGCAGCCACCCATGGGCTAGCGAAAGCACAGATACGCAGTATTTT. It is translated as CASSHPWASESTDTQYF.